These 10 T cell receptor beta chains were all obtained from the same sample, sequenced in a study of cytomegalovirus exposure and HLA in healthy donors. The PCR ran on 60 Vbeta and 13 Jbeta primers. Method: immunoSEQ multiplex PCR; TCRdb's copy keeps in-frame clones and lacks some. This sample has approximately 140,000 clones, with roughly 73% found just once. The sample was PBMCs. All receptors come from a woman aged 18-29 years in good health and CMV-seronegative.

The genes are TRBV7-8 and TRBJ1-2; tentatively, D is TRBD1 (6 bases). Trimming took 5 bases from V and 4 from J, leaving 11 bases between them. Per the germline V gene, CDR1 is SGHVS and CDR2 is FQNEAQ. The CDR3 is made up of 13 amino acids. In DNA form, the CDR3 reads TGTGCCAGCAGCCAGGGGTCCCTCTATGGCTACACCTTC. Encoded protein: CASSQGSLYGYTF.

The chain has TRBV7-8 and TRBJ1-5, with D maybe TRBD1 (5 bases). This CDR3 is built from 15 residues. Germline V gene data show CDR1 as SGHVS and CDR2 as FQNEAQ. The V end lost 5 bases, the J end lost 6 bases, and 17 bases lay between the germline ends. The CDR3 DNA reads TGTGCCAGCAGCCAGAACGGGGGGAGCGGTCAGCCCCAGCATTTT. Translation: CASSQNGGSGQPQHF.

The CDR3 spells CASSAEVPISGNTIYF. CDR3 sequence (DNA): TGTGCCAGCAGTGCGGAGGTCCCGATCTCTGGAAACACCATATATTTT. The chain is built from TRBV2 and TRBJ1-3, with unresolved D. This CDR3 region has 16 residues. The V gene's germline CDR1 is SNHLY and CDR2 FYNNEI. The V end lost 4 bases, the J end lost 0 bases, and 13 bases lay between the germline ends.

V is TRBV2 and J is TRBJ1-4, with 7 nucleotides matching TRBD1. The germline gives CDR1 SNHLY, CDR2 FYNNEI. Unmatched junction bases numbered 12, after V lost 6 bases and J lost 8 bases. The CDR3 sequence is 15 residues long. CDR3 in amino acids: CASRKTGTEGEKLFF. The CDR3 DNA is TGTGCCAGCAGAAAAACCGGGACAGAGGGAGAAAAACTGTTTTTT.

A single count supports this clone. The chain has TRBV28 and TRBJ2-7; D gene uncertain. This CDR3 has 15 residues. The V gene lost 3 bases and the J gene lost 0 bases, with 12 bases spanning the gap. The germline V gene encodes CDR1 MDHEN and CDR2 SYDVKM. This CDR3 is CASSFLTPSSYEQYF. The CDR3 DNA follows: TGTGCCAGCAGTTTTTTGACTCCGAGCTCCTACGAGCAGTACTTC. Combining the CDR3 with reference TRBV28 and TRBJ2-7 gives the whole variable domain DVKVTQSSRYLVKRTGEKVFLECVQDMDHENMFWYRQDPGLGLRLIYFSYDVKMKEKGDIPEGYSVSREKKERFSLILESASTNQTSMYLCASSFLTPSSYEQYFGPGTRLTVT.

V gene TRBV5-1 combines with J gene TRBJ2-5, with a possible D match to TRBD2 (7 bases). This CDR3 is 14 amino acids long. V gave up 3 bases and J gave up 1 base, with 10 bases separating them. The germline CDR1 and CDR2 sequences are SGHRS and YFSETQ. The CDR3: CASSWGGLQETQYF. CDR3 in DNA: TGCGCCAGCAGCTGGGGGGGGCTCCAAGAGACCCAGTACTTC.

CDR3 sequence (DNA): TGCGCCAGCAGACTCCATGGACAGGGAGAGGTTCCGAACACTGAAGCTTTCTTT. The encoded protein is CASRLHGQGEVPNTEAFF. The J gene is TRBJ1-1, the V gene TRBV5-1, with TRBD1 matching over 8 bases. CDR3 length: 18 amino acids. With V trimmed by 5 bases and J by 1 base, 16 bases remained unmatched. Germline V gene lookup returns CDR1 SGHRS and CDR2 YFSETQ.

V and J are TRBV11-3 and TRBJ2-3, with D perhaps matching TRBD1 (6 bases). The CDR3 extends over 16 amino acids. Germline V gene lookup returns CDR1 SGHNT and CDR2 YENEEA. The V end was cut by 4 bases, the J end by 2 bases, with 16 bases between. In DNA form, the CDR3 reads TGTGCCAGCAGCTCACCCGGGACAACGACCACAGATACGCAGTATTTT. Its translation: CASSSPGTTTTDTQYF.

This clone was counted once. CDR3 protein: CASSPVDASGNTIYF. CDR3 sequence (DNA): TGTGCCAGCAGTCCAGTTGATGCTTCTGGAAACACCATATATTTT. The J gene is TRBJ1-3, the V gene TRBV6-1; D is uncertain. CDR3 size: 15 residues. V was cut by 5 bases and J by 1 base, with 12 bases left in between. Germline CDR1 MNHNS, CDR2 SASEGT.

This clone was detected only once. The CDR3 is CASSWQGKSVEQFF. The CDR3 DNA reads TGTGCCAGCAGCTGGCAGGGGAAATCTGTTGAGCAGTTCTTC. This rearrangement joins TRBV7-9 to TRBJ2-1; D is possibly TRBD1 (6 bases). Germline V gives CDR1 SEHNR, CDR2 FQNEAQ (reference sequence). With 4 bases removed from V and 9 bases from J, the gap between germline ends came to 16 bases. The CDR3 is made up of 14 amino acids.